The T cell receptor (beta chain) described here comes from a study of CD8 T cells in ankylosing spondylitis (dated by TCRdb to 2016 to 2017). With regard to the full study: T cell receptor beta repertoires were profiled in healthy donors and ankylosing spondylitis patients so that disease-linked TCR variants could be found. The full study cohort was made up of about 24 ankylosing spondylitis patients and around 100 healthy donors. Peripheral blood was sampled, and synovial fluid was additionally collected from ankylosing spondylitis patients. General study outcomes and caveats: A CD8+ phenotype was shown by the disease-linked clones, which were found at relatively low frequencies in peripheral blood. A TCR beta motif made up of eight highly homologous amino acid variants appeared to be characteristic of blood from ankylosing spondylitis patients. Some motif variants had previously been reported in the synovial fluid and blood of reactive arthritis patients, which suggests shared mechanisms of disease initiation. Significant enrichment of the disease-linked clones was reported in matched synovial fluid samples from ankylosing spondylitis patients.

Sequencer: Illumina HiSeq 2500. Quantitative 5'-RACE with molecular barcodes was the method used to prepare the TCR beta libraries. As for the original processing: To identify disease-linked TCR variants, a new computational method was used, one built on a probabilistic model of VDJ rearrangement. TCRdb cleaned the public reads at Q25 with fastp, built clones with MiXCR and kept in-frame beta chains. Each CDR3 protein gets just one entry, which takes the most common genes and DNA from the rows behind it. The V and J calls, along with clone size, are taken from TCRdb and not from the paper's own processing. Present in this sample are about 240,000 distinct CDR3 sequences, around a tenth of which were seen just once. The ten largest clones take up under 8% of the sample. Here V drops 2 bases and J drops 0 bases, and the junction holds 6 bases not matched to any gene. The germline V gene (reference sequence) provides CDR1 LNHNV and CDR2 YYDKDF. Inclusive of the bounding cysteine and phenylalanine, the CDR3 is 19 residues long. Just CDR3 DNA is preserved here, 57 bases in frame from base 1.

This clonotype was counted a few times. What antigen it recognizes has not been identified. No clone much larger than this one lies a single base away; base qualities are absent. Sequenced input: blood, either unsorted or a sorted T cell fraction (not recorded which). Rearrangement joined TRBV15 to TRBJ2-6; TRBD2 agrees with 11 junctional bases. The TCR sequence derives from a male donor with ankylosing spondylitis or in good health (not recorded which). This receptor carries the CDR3 CATSRPGTSGFSGANVLTF. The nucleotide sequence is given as TGTGCCACCAGCAGACCCGGGACTAGCGGATTCTCTGGGGCCAACGTCCTGACTTTC.